This T cell receptor (beta chain) came from a study of blood T cell repertoires in COVID-19. Study as a whole: The United States, Italy and Spain provided the acute and convalescent COVID-19 samples.

Per the study methods: Reference gene primer amplification gave estimated nucleated cell counts. TCRdb keeps only in-frame clones here, not all; method: immunoSEQ multiplex PCR. The V and J calls and clone size come from that table; D and trimming were worked out from the DNA. The sample includes about 40,000 clones, around 86% of them seen just once. Germline loops: CDR1 LGHNA, CDR2 YSLEER. With 0 bases clipped from V and 7 bases from J, the junction kept 6 bases outside the gene matches. The CDR3 covers 16 residues. The chain has TRBV4-3 and TRBJ1-4, with 9 bases lining up with TRBD1. The source of this sequence is a man in his fifties in a cohort sampled during active COVID-19. Sequenced: peripheral blood. The CDR3: CASSQDAGTGSEKLFF. The CDR3 nucleotides read TGCGCCAGCAGCCAAGACGCCGGGACAGGGTCTGAAAAACTGTTTTTT.